The 18 T cell receptor beta chains presented below share a single source sample, sequenced in a study of CD8 T cells in Susac syndrome. An input of roughly 0.45 to 1 ug of RNA was subjected to reverse transcription using random hexamers. TCRdb passed the immunoSEQ multiplex PCR reads through MiXCR, listing each CDR3 protein once. The repertoire consists of 150,000 to 200,000 distinct CDR3 sequences, with 95% occurring once and the leading ten covering about 0.15%. The sample consisted of CD8+ T cells from PBMCs. All receptors come from a human donor with Susac syndrome.

The chain links TRBV5-1 to TRBJ1-2, with D unresolved. V shed 2 bases and J shed 0 bases, with 5 bases lying between them. Germline V gives CDR1 SGHRS, CDR2 YFSETQ. The CDR3 sequence is 13 residues long. This CDR3 is CASSFGSNYGYTF. CDR3 sequence (DNA): TGCGCCAGCAGCTTCGGGTCTAACTATGGCTACACCTTC.

The chain recombines TRBV29-1 with TRBJ1-1; D unresolved. CDR3 size: 13 residues. Per germline, CDR1 SQVTM and CDR2 ANQGSEA. Trimming removed 0 bases at V and 1 base at J, with 6 bases between. CDR3 sequence reads: CSVEDRQNTEAFF. In DNA, the CDR3 is TGCAGCGTTGAAGATCGGCAGAACACTGAAGCTTTCTTT. Supplemented by reference TRBV29-1 and TRBJ1-1, the full variable domain reads SAVISQKPSRDICQRGTSLTIQCQVDSQVTMMFWYRQQPGQSLTLIATANQGSEATYESGFVIDKFPISRPNLTFSTLTVSNMSPEDSSIYLCSVEDRQNTEAFFGQGTRLTVV.

CDR3 loop: CSAREGVQETQYF. The CDR3, as DNA: TGCAGTGCTAGAGAAGGGGTCCAAGAGACCCAGTACTTC. V usage is TRBV20-1 and J usage is TRBJ2-5, with TRBD1 as a possible D gene (5 bases). The CDR3 is made up of 13 amino acids. Looked up from germline, CDR1 is DFQATT and CDR2 is SNEGSKA (reference sequence). V gave up 0 bases and J gave up 1 base, with 6 bases separating them.

J is TRBJ1-2 and V is TRBV24-1, with a tentative D call TRBD1 (6 bases). The CDR3 spans 13 residues. V lost 5 bases, J lost 4 bases, and 10 bases lay in between. Germline V gene data show CDR1 as KGHDR and CDR2 as SFDVKD. The CDR3 here is CATSVGQSYGYTF. The CDR3 DNA follows: TGTGCCACCAGTGTCGGACAGAGCTATGGCTACACCTTC.

This chain connects TRBV4-2 to TRBJ1-1; a weak D match, TRBD1 (6 bases). Germline V CDR1 and CDR2: LGHNA, YNFKEQ. The ends were cut back, 4 bases at V and 1 base at J, with 10 bases in the middle. The CDR3 is 14 amino acids. The chain's CDR3 is CASSPTRGNTEAFF. For the CDR3, the DNA is TGTGCCAGCAGCCCAACCAGGGGGAACACTGAAGCTTTCTTT.

The V gene is TRBV30, the J gene TRBJ2-7; 9 bases match TRBD1. The germline CDR1 and CDR2 sequences are GTSNPN and SVGIG (reference sequence). J was trimmed by 6 bases and V by 0 bases; bases with no gene match: 6. The CDR3 is 14 residues long. The CDR3 nucleotides read TGTGCCTGGAGTGTGGGACAGGGATTCTCCGAGCAGTACTTC. It translates to CAWSVGQGFSEQYF.

The V call is TRBV29-1, the J call TRBJ1-5; D is ambiguous. The CDR3 is made up of 13 amino acids. Trimming pared 3 bases from V and 3 bases from J, leaving 9 bases between. Germline loops: CDR1 SQVTM, CDR2 ANQGSEA. CDR3 nucleotide sequence: TGCAGCGTTGATCTTGGCCCCAATCAGCCCCAGCATTTT. Its protein is CSVDLGPNQPQHF.

This chain's CDR3 is CASSLVSGTTDTQYF. The DNA for the CDR3 is TGTGCCAGCAGCTTAGTTAGCGGGACCACAGATACGCAGTATTTT. J is TRBJ2-3 and V is TRBV7-8; 8 positions agree with TRBD2. CDR3 size: 15 residues. The V gene end was trimmed by 1 base and the J gene end by 2 bases; junction bases not matched to a gene: 2. The V gene's germline CDR1 is SGHVS and CDR2 FQNEAQ.

V gene TRBV2 combines with J gene TRBJ2-4; 11 positions agree with TRBD2. CDR3 length: 16 residues. Germline assignment: CDR1 SNHLY and CDR2 FYNNEI. J was trimmed by 2 bases and V by 10 bases; bases with no gene match: 10. Here the CDR3 reads CATQSASGGPKNIQYF. The CDR3 DNA is TGTGCCACCCAGTCGGCTAGCGGGGGGCCCAAAAACATTCAGTACTTC.

The chain links TRBV7-2 to TRBJ2-7, with D perhaps given as TRBD1 or TRBD2 (5 bases each). V lost 1 base, J lost 0 bases, and 10 bases lay in between. CDR3 length equals 15 residues. Looked up from germline, CDR1 is SGHTA and CDR2 is FQGNSA. In nucleotides, the CDR3 is TGTGCCAGCAGCTTAGAGGTCGGGGCCTCCTACGAGCAGTACTTC. Translating it yields CASSLEVGASYEQYF.

This clonotype was found once. The chain employs TRBV20-1 and TRBJ2-7; TRBD2 is a possible D gene (5 bases). In germline, CDR1 is DFQATT, CDR2 SNEGSKA (reference sequence). The CDR3 totals 15 residues. With 0 bases removed from V and 3 bases from J, the gap between germline ends came to 15 bases. The chain's CDR3 is CSARDPGYRDYEQYF. The CDR3 nucleotides are TGCAGTGCTAGAGATCCGGGCTACCGGGACTACGAGCAGTACTTC.

The genes are TRBV7-9 and TRBJ2-1; D is undetermined. The CDR3 loop spans 13 amino acids. With 5 bases removed from V and 6 bases from J, the gap between germline ends came to 11 bases. CDR1 and CDR2 from the germline V gene are SEHNR and FQNEAQ (reference sequence). The CDR3 coding sequence is TGTGCCAGCAGCCCCGTAGCAGGCAATGAGCAGTTCTTC. It encodes CASSPVAGNEQFF.

V usage is TRBV21-1 and J usage is TRBJ2-7; TRBD1, as called in the table, went unchecked against the DNA. TRBV21-1 is given as a pseudogene. The CDR3 totals 15 residues. In DNA, the CDR3 is TGTGCCAGCAGCATATCCCGGGACAGGGACTACGAGCAGTACTTC. Its translation: CASSISRDRDYEQYF.

This rearrangement joins TRBV25-1 to TRBJ1-1; D not certain. The V and J ends lost 7 bases and 5 bases respectively, with 26 bases between them. Germline loops: CDR1 MGHDK, CDR2 SYGVNS. The CDR3 is 17 amino acids. CDR3 in amino acids: CASTLGDPGMTDTEAFF. Here the CDR3 DNA reads TGTGCCAGCACTCTAGGCGACCCGGGGATGACGGATACTGAAGCTTTCTTT.

V and J are TRBV30 and TRBJ2-2, with TRBD1 matching 7 bases. J lost 5 bases, V lost 4 bases, and 1 base had no gene match. Germline lookup yields CDR1 GTSNPN and CDR2 SVGIG (reference sequence). The CDR3 runs 12 residues. CDR3 loop: CAWTQGTGELFF. CDR3 sequence (DNA): TGTGCCTGGACACAGGGGACCGGGGAGCTGTTTTTT.

V gene TRBV28 combines with J gene TRBJ2-2; 8 bases line up with TRBD2. V lost 7 bases, J lost 1 base, and 5 bases stayed unmatched. The CDR3 length is 15 residues. The germline gives CDR1 MDHEN, CDR2 SYDVKM. The CDR3 loop reads CASTMGLVNTGELFF. CDR3 DNA sequence: TGTGCCAGCACCATGGGACTAGTGAACACCGGGGAGCTGTTTTTT.

The chain is built from TRBV20-1 and TRBJ2-1; possibly TRBD2 for D (6 bases). This CDR3 is 17 amino acids long. V gave up 0 bases and J gave up 0 bases, with 15 bases separating them. CDR1 and CDR2 from the germline V gene are DFQATT and SNEGSKA (reference sequence). CDR3 in amino acids: CSARDPSVPSSYNEQFF. As DNA, the CDR3 is TGCAGTGCTAGAGATCCTAGCGTCCCGAGCTCCTACAATGAGCAGTTCTTC.

J is TRBJ1-2 and V is TRBV27; 7 positions agree with TRBD1. Germline V lookup: CDR1 MNHEY, CDR2 SMNVEV (reference sequence). The length of the CDR3 is 11 residues. V lost 6 bases and J lost 8; bases outside the gene matches: 3. The chain's CDR3 is CASRDRAGYTF. CDR3 nucleotides: TGTGCCAGCAGAGACAGGGCAGGCTACACCTTC.